The 24 T cell receptor beta chains given below trace back to one sample, sequenced in a study of T cells in Graves' hyperthyroidism and ophthalmopathy. The source material, RNA transcripts, was used to amplify TCR beta CDR3 regions. First-round RT-PCR of the TCR CDR3 relied on the HTBI primer set. TCRdb passed the multiplex PCR reads through MiXCR, listing each CDR3 protein once. Of hundreds of thousands of distinct CDR3 sequences listed, around a quarter are singletons. The specimen was blood. These receptors all stem from a woman in her twenties or thirties with Graves' ophthalmopathy.

The rearrangement links TRBV5-1 to TRBJ2-7; 8 positions match TRBD2. The junction had 11 bases not matched to a gene; V was cut back by 4 bases and J by 5 bases. CDR3 length: 15 residues. Per the germline V gene, CDR1 is SGHRS and CDR2 is YFSETQ. The CDR3 DNA reads as TGCGCCAGCAGCGAGACCGGGACTAGTAGTGACGAGCAGTACTTC. This translates into CASSETGTSSDEQYF.

Many counts were recorded for this clonotype. The genes are TRBV2 and TRBJ1-2; D possibly corresponds to TRBD1 (5 bases). Germline CDR1 SNHLY, CDR2 FYNNEI. The CDR3 loop spans 14 amino acids. V lost 1 base and J 2 bases, leaving 8 bases between the germline ends. This chain's CDR3 is CASSEGPGNYGYTF. As DNA, the CDR3 is TGTGCCAGCAGTGAAGGGCCAGGGAACTATGGCTACACCTTC.

The chain has TRBV6-1 and TRBJ2-7; D is undetermined. The CDR3 spans 14 residues. V gave up 8 bases and J gave up 0 bases, with 14 bases separating them. Per germline, CDR1 MNHNS and CDR2 SASEGT. CDR3 DNA: TGTGCCAGCGAAGGACGGGTTAGCTCCTACGAGCAGTACTTC. It encodes CASEGRVSSYEQYF.

The gene calls are TRBV20-1 and TRBJ2-5, with unresolved D. CDR3 length: 14 residues. Germline V gives CDR1 DFQATT, CDR2 SNEGSKA (reference sequence). With 3 bases removed from V and 3 bases from J, the gap between germline ends came to 14 bases. The CDR3 region is CSASGPATEETQYF. DNA for the CDR3: TGCAGTGCTAGTGGCCCCGCGACGGAAGAGACCCAGTACTTC.

This clonotype was seen at least ten times. The chain has TRBV6-2 or TRBV6-3 and TRBJ2-7, with a tentative D call TRBD1 (6 bases). CDR3 size: 14 residues. Germline-derived CDR1 and CDR2 are MNHEY and SVGEGT. The CDR3, as DNA: TGTTTATCGCCGACAGGCCTCACCTCCTACGAGCAGTACTTC. This encodes CLSPTGLTSYEQYF.

The table lists this clonotype with many counts. The chain has TRBV6-5 and TRBJ2-2; maybe TRBD2 (6 bases). The CDR3 extends over 14 amino acids. The germline V gene encodes CDR1 MNHEY and CDR2 SVGAGI. Trimming removed 0 bases from V and 6 bases from J, with 8 bases in between. The CDR3 region is CASSYSRLAGELFF. DNA of the CDR3: TGTGCCAGCAGTTACTCGAGACTAGCCGGGGAGCTGTTTTTT.

The V gene is TRBV12-3 or TRBV12-4, the J gene TRBJ2-2; D uncertain. The V end lost 1 base, the J end lost 6 bases, and 6 bases lay between the germline ends. The CDR3 spans 13 residues. CDR3 nucleotides: TGTGCCAGCAGTTTAGTAGGATCCGGGGAGCTGTTTTTT. It codes for CASSLVGSGELFF.

This clonotype showed up many times. This chain uses TRBV19 with TRBJ1-5; TRBD1 matches 9 bases. The CDR3 is 22 amino acids. The V gene end was trimmed by 0 bases and the J gene end by 5 bases; junction bases not matched to a gene: 23. CDR1 LNHDA and CDR2 SQIVND come from the germline V gene (reference sequence). CDR3 bases: TGTGCCAGTAGTATAGATCGAATACCGGGACAGGGAGAGTCGGGGGGATATCAGCCCCAGCATTTT. This sequence encodes CASSIDRIPGQGESGGYQPQHF.

The chain is built from TRBV27 and TRBJ1-6, with a tentative D call TRBD1 (5 bases). Germline CDR1 is MNHEY and CDR2 is SMNVEV (reference sequence). The CDR3 is 15 residues long. Trimming removed 1 base at V and 9 bases at J, with 13 bases between. The CDR3 DNA reads as TGTGCCAGCAGTTTATGGCAGGGAATAATTTCACCCCTCCACTTT. Translation: CASSLWQGIISPLHF.

Many counts were recorded for this clonotype. The chain couples TRBV20-1 to TRBJ1-3; no reliable D call. CDR3 length equals 14 residues. Trimming shortened V by 3 bases and J by 0 bases, and 9 bases separated the two germline ends. Germline-derived CDR1 and CDR2 are DFQATT and SNEGSKA (reference sequence). The CDR3: CSASDFNSGNTIYF. CDR3 in DNA: TGCAGTGCTAGTGACTTCAACTCTGGAAACACCATATATTTT.

This clonotype was found many times. The chain employs TRBV18 and TRBJ1-1, with 9 bases that match TRBD1. Germline loops: CDR1 KGHSH, CDR2 LQKENI. The CDR3 runs to 16 residues. V was pared by 4 bases and J by 1 base, with 7 bases of the junction left unmatched. CDR3 residues: CASSQGQGTANTEAFF. The DNA of the CDR3 is TGTGCCAGCTCACAAGGACAGGGGACGGCGAACACTGAAGCTTTCTTT.

This clonotype came up many times. The V call is TRBV7-3, the J call TRBJ2-2; no definite D call. CDR1 and CDR2 from the germline V gene are SGHTA and FQGTGA. This CDR3 region has 14 residues. V lost 2 bases and J lost 0, with 4 bases in between. The CDR3 nucleotides read TGTGCCAGCAGCTTACAGGCGAACACCGGGGAGCTGTTTTTT. Translating it yields CASSLQANTGELFF.

A few counts support this clonotype. This sequence joins TRBV4-1 and TRBJ2-2, with no clear D. Germline V gives CDR1 MGHRA, CDR2 YSYEKL. The length of the CDR3 is 17 residues. V lost 6 bases and J 0 bases, leaving 17 bases between the germline ends. CDR3 sequence reads: CASRRWMVETNTGELFF. Written as DNA, the CDR3 is TGCGCCAGCAGGCGCTGGATGGTGGAGACGAACACCGGGGAGCTGTTTTTT.

This clonotype came up many times. The chain is built from TRBV6-1 and TRBJ2-7, with TRBD2 matching 7 bases. The CDR3 extends over 16 amino acids. V lost 3 bases to trimming and J lost 5 bases; unmatched junction nucleotides: 13. Germline V CDR1 and CDR2: MNHNS, SASEGT. The CDR3: CASSEVRRGGIDEQYF. CDR3 DNA: TGTGCCAGCAGTGAGGTTCGGCGCGGGGGAATCGACGAGCAGTACTTC.

The chain combines TRBV15 with TRBJ2-2; no definite D call. V was trimmed by 11 bases and J by 5 bases, leaving 12 bases between them. CDR1 is LNHNV, CDR2 YYDKDF, per germline (reference sequence). This CDR3 has 12 residues. The CDR3: CAVSVGTGELFF. Here the CDR3 DNA reads TGTGCCGTATCAGTCGGAACCGGGGAGCTGTTTTTT.

This clonotype occurred many times. This chain joins TRBV7-3 and TRBJ1-2; TRBD1 aligns across 9 bases. CDR1 and CDR2 from the germline V gene are SGHTA and FQGTGA. The CDR3 has 15 amino acids. The V segment lost 3 bases and the J segment 7 bases; nucleotides outside the gene matches: 9. CDR3: CASSFGTGRVAGYTF. Here the CDR3 DNA reads TGTGCCAGCAGCTTCGGGACAGGGAGGGTAGCTGGCTACACCTTC.

There are many counts of this clonotype. The CDR3 reads CSVEDPKETQYF. The CDR3 DNA is TGCAGCGTTGAAGATCCAAAAGAGACCCAGTACTTC. The V call is TRBV29-1, the J call TRBJ2-5; D not resolved. CDR3 size: 12 residues. Germline V lookup: CDR1 SQVTM, CDR2 ANQGSEA. V was trimmed by 0 bases and J by 3 bases, leaving 5 bases between them.

This chain uses TRBV3-1 with TRBJ2-5; 15 bases fit TRBD2. V dropped 3 bases and J dropped 3; count of bases not matched to a gene: 20. The germline gives CDR1 LGHDT, CDR2 YNNKEL (reference sequence). The CDR3 runs to 22 residues. CDR3: CASSHPPAGLAGGPIRKETQYF. The DNA for the CDR3 is TGTGCCAGCAGCCATCCCCCCGCGGGACTAGCGGGGGGCCCGATCAGAAAAGAGACCCAGTACTTC.

This clonotype was seen repeatedly, ten times or more. The V call is TRBV6-1, the J call TRBJ2-7; D possibly matches TRBD1 or TRBD2 (6 bases each). Deletions cut 1 base from V and 3 bases from J, with 10 bases between. The CDR3 extends over 14 amino acids. Germline lookup yields CDR1 MNHNS and CDR2 SASEGT. As DNA, the CDR3 is TGTGCCAGCAGTGAAGATCGGGGGCACTACGAGCAGTACTTC. Translated, it gives CASSEDRGHYEQYF.

There are a few counts of this clonotype. One base away lies a much larger clone, so this may be a sequencing read error. This sequence joins TRBV7-3 and TRBJ2-2; D is possibly TRBD2 (5 bases). The germline gives CDR1 SGHTA, CDR2 FQGTGA. The CDR3 is made up of 14 amino acids. The CDR3 DNA reads as TGTGCCAGCAGCTTAACTGGCCCCACCGGGGAGCTGTTGTTT. Protein sequence: CASSLTGPTGELLF.

As concerns this clonotype: The junction shows a germline mismatch at one end, possibly a read error. This chain links TRBV7-9 with TRBJ1-1, with D unresolved. The CDR3 consists of 13 residues. Germline V gene sequence: CDR1 SEHNR, CDR2 FQNEAQ (reference sequence). The CDR3: CASSPTRNTEACF. The CDR3 nucleotides read TGTGCCAGCAGCCCAACAAGGAACACTGAAGCTTGCTTT. The whole variable domain, filled in from reference TRBV7-9 and TRBJ1-1, reads DTGVSQNPRHKITKRGQNVTFRCDPISEHNRLYWYRQTLGQGPEFLTYFQNEAQLEKSRLLSDRFSAERPKGSFSTLEIQRTEQGDSAMYLCASSPTRNTEACFGQGTRLTVV.

The chain recombines TRBV6-1 with TRBJ2-7, with 9 bases aligning to TRBD1. CDR1 and CDR2 (germline): MNHNS, SASEGT. V trimming: 9 bases; J trimming: 2 bases; junction bases outside the gene matches: 11. The length of the CDR3 is 15 residues. The CDR3 region is CARTISGQGTYEQYF. Here the CDR3 DNA reads TGTGCCAGAACGATTTCAGGACAGGGGACCTACGAGCAGTACTTC.

This clonotype was observed at least ten times. This sequence joins TRBV6-5 and TRBJ1-1, with 7 bases lining up with TRBD1. The CDR3 contains 16 residues. Germline V lookup: CDR1 MNHEY, CDR2 SVGAGI. The V gene end was trimmed by 2 bases and the J gene end by 0 bases; junction bases not matched to a gene: 6. CDR3 nucleotides: TGTGCCAGCAGTTACGCCGGGACAGTTATGAACACTGAAGCTTTCTTT. It yields the protein CASSYAGTVMNTEAFF.

This clonotype showed up many times. This chain connects TRBV11-2 to TRBJ1-2, with 7 bases aligning to TRBD1. Germline V gene data show CDR1 as SGHAT and CDR2 as FQNNGV. Trimming removed 2 bases from V and 4 bases from J; junction bases left unmatched: 10. This CDR3 spans 16 amino acids. The CDR3 region is CASSLYVVGGAYGYTF. Written as DNA, the CDR3 is TGTGCCAGCAGCTTATACGTTGTAGGGGGCGCCTATGGCTACACCTTC. Full variable domain (rest looked up from reference TRBV11-2 and TRBJ1-2): EAGVAQSPRYKIIEKRQSVAFWCNPISGHATLYWYQQILGQGPKLLIQFQNNGVVDDSQLPKDRFSAERLKGVDSTLKIQPAKLEDSAVYLCASSLYVVGGAYGYTFGSGTRLTVV.